Here is one T cell receptor beta chain with its context. This CDR3 is built from 14 residues. J lost 4 bases, V lost 7 bases, and 6 bases had no gene match. From germline, CDR1 is MNHEY and CDR2 SVGEGT. RNA served as the template for amplifying TCR beta CDR3 regions. HTBI primers were employed in first-round RT-PCR, then a second-round multiplex PCR followed. MiXCR, run by TCRdb on the multiplex PCR reads, gives a single entry per CDR3 protein. The sample records 200,000 to 250,000 distinct CDR3 sequences, less than 30% being singletons. The record originates from a study of Graves' ophthalmopathy and Graves' hyperthyroidism. In donors with ophthalmopathy, activity was moderate-to-severe, with CAS ≥3, NOSPECS ≥4 and duration under 3 months. If patients had other autoimmune diseases, uncontrolled infections, pregnancy or lactation, they were excluded.

Sequenced: peripheral blood. The chain is built from TRBV6-2 or TRBV6-3 and TRBJ2-7; 11 nucleotides line up with TRBD1. This sequence was found in a man aged 45-65 years with Graves' ophthalmopathy. CDR3 sequence (DNA): TGTGCCAGCATCGCCGGGACAGGGGGGTACGAGCAGTACTTC. As protein: CASIAGTGGYEQYF.